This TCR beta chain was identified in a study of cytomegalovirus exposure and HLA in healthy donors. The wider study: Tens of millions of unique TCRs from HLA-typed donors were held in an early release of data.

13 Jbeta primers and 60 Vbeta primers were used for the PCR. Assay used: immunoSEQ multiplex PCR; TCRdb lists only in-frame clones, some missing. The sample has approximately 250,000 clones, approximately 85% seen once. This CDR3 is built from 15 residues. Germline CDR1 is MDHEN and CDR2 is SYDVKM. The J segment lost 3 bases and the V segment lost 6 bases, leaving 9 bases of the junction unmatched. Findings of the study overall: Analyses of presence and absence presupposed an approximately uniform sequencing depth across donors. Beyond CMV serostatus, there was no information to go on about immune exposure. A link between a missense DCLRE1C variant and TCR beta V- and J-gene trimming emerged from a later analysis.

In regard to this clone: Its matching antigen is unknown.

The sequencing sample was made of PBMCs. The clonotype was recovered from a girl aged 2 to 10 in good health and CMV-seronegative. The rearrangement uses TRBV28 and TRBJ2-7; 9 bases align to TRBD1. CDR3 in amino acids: CASRPTGGGFYEQYF. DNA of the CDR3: TGTGCCAGCAGACCAACAGGGGGCGGCTTCTACGAGCAGTACTTC.